This T cell receptor (beta chain) is drawn from a study of beta chain features in type 1 diabetes. Regarding the study as a whole: At VDJ recombination sites, type 1 diabetes patients had fewer insertions and more deleted nucleotides. Since sequencing was performed on cDNA, cells with high TCR expression could be over-represented. Among patients with Type 1 diabetes, TCRB CDR3s were moderately but significantly shorter in every one of the four CD4+ subsets. Any HLA-type effect on TCRB rearrangement remained unresolved here.

The sample holds a few counts of this clone. Antigen: not known. cDNA synthesis used the whole RNA isolate, giving expressed TCRB sequences. Only in-frame clones appear in the TCRdb table, and some are missing; sequencing was by immunoSEQ multiplex PCR. The table records 120,000 to 150,000 clones, less than 11% of them present only once. V gave up 3 bases and J gave up 2 bases; unmatched junction bases: 2. This CDR3 has 15 residues. The germline CDR1 and CDR2 sequences are ENHRY and SYGVKD. J is TRBJ2-1 and V is TRBV10-3, with 9 positions matching TRBD2. The receptor's source is a man between 18 and 29 years old in good health. Sequencing was carried out using naive CD4+ T cells from blood. The CDR3 DNA follows: TGTGCCATCAGTGACCGCGGGGGGGCCTACAATGAGCAGTTCTTC. Its protein is CAISDRGGAYNEQFF.